Below, one TCR beta chain is given with its context. Antigen specificity is unknown. The data are from a study of OX40 agonist ivuxolimab in advanced cancers. About the research overall: Given to patients was ivuxolimab, an agonistic anti-OX40 (CD134) antibody.

Generated by immunoSEQ multiplex PCR, the TCRdb table keeps only in-frame clones and is missing some. The table lists tens of thousands of clones, approximately 82% of them singletons. Study observations and caveats: CD4+ and CD8+ blood T cells expanded clonally by week 6 at 0.1 to 3.0 mg/kg.

CDR1 is SGHNT, CDR2 YYREEE, per germline (reference sequence). With 3 bases removed from V and 9 bases from J, the gap between germline ends came to 19 bases. The CDR3 is 15 amino acids. Anyone with autoimmune disease history or systemic immunosuppression was excluded. The genes are TRBV5-4 and TRBJ2-1, with D maybe TRBD1 (5 bases). The specimen was CD4+ or CD8+ T cells sorted from blood, collected in a trial of the OX40 agonist ivuxolimab. This clonotype originated in an adult with an advanced solid tumor such as melanoma, head and neck, liver or kidney cancer. CDR3 loop: CASSSPGGRAFEQFF. CDR3 bases: TGTGCCAGCAGCTCCCCGGGTGGCAGGGCTTTTGAGCAGTTCTTC.